One and the same sample provided the 31 T cell receptor beta chains below, sequenced in a study of cytomegalovirus exposure and HLA in healthy donors. The study ran its PCR with 60 Vbeta and 13 Jbeta primers. Profiled with immunoSEQ multiplex PCR; TCRdb holds only in-frame clones, not every one. The table includes tens of thousands of clones, about 78% detected once. The sequencing sample was made of PBMCs. Source of these receptors: a woman aged 40 to 50 in good health and CMV-seropositive.

The chain joins TRBV6-6 to TRBJ1-5; D is perhaps TRBD1 (5 bases). The CDR3 runs to 15 residues. CDR1 is MNHNY, CDR2 SVGAGI, per germline (reference sequence). The V and J ends lost 0 bases and 9 bases respectively, with 15 bases between them. The CDR3 DNA reads TGTGCCAGCAGTTACTCGACCTTGGAGCAGGGGCCCCAGCATTTT. This translates into CASSYSTLEQGPQHF.

The CDR3 nucleotides are TGTGCCAGCAGTGAATCGGGCAGGGGGCGCACTGAAGCTTTCTTT. Translating gives CASSESGRGRTEAFF. V usage is TRBV25-1 and J usage is TRBJ1-1, with 8 positions matching TRBD1. V shed 1 base and J 4 bases; nucleotides not matched to a gene: 5. Germline CDR1 is MGHDK and CDR2 is SYGVNS. This CDR3 region has 15 residues.

The chain uses TRBV5-1 and TRBJ2-7; 10 bases fit TRBD1. Germline lookup yields CDR1 SGHRS and CDR2 YFSETQ. V trimming: 1 base; J trimming: 5 bases; junction bases outside the gene matches: 3. CDR3 length: 14 residues. This CDR3 is CASSLQTGGNEQYF. The CDR3 DNA follows: TGCGCCAGCAGCTTGCAGACAGGGGGCAACGAGCAGTACTTC.

The chain has TRBV7-3 and TRBJ2-1; 8 bases align to TRBD1. The CDR3 extends over 14 amino acids. CDR1 SGHTA and CDR2 FQGTGA come from the germline V gene. Trimming took 5 bases from V and 7 from J; bases not matched to a gene: 7. CDR3 sequence: CASSPQGAGNEQFF. CDR3 bases: TGTGCCAGCAGCCCCCAGGGGGCCGGGAATGAGCAGTTCTTC.

The V call is TRBV5-4, the J call TRBJ2-3; 9 bases match TRBD2. Per the germline V gene, CDR1 is SGHNT and CDR2 is YYREEE (reference sequence). This CDR3 region has 13 residues. Trimming cost V 5 bases and J 10 bases; bases outside gene matches: 8. CDR3 DNA: TGTGCCAGCAGGGTTGGCGGGGGGGCTGCGCAGTATTTT. Translating gives CASRVGGGAAQYF. The variable domain in full, completed from reference TRBV5-4 and TRBJ2-3, reads ETGVTQSPTHLIKTRGQQVTLRCSSQSGHNTVSWYQQALGQGPQFIFQYYREEENGRGNFPPRFSGLQFPNYSSELNVNALELDDSALYLCASRVGGGAAQYFGPGTRLTVL.

This chain uses TRBV6-6 with TRBJ2-3, with 10 bases aligning to TRBD2. With V trimmed by 7 bases and J by 6 bases, 4 bases remained unmatched. The CDR3 contains 13 residues. The germline V gene has CDR1 MNHNY and CDR2 SVGAGI (reference sequence). Here the CDR3 reads CASTASGGDTQYF. The CDR3 DNA is TGTGCCAGCACTGCTAGCGGGGGTGATACGCAGTATTTT.

The chain carries TRBV5-6 and TRBJ2-1; 9 bases agree with TRBD2. The germline V gene has CDR1 SGHDT and CDR2 YYEEEE. This CDR3 is built from 15 residues. V lost 2 bases to trimming and J lost 5 bases; unmatched junction nucleotides: 5. The CDR3 is CASSFRLAGNNEQFF. In DNA, the CDR3 is TGTGCCAGCAGCTTCAGGCTAGCGGGAAACAATGAGCAGTTCTTC.

The chain has TRBV11-2 and TRBJ1-4; D uncertain. CDR1 and CDR2 from the germline V gene are SGHAT and FQNNGV. The CDR3 spans 15 residues. V was pared by 10 bases and J by 4 bases, with 19 bases between. In DNA form, the CDR3 reads TGTGCCACTACCCATCGGCGGGGAGATAATGAAAAACTGTTTTTT. This gives the protein CATTHRRGDNEKLFF.

The V gene is TRBV2, the J gene TRBJ1-3, with D perhaps matching TRBD1 (6 bases). The CDR3 length is 14 residues. Looked up from germline, CDR1 is SNHLY and CDR2 is FYNNEI. V was pared by 9 bases and J by 2 bases, with 14 bases between. CDR3 sequence: CASMDSTTGNTIYF. The DNA of the CDR3 is TGTGCCAGTATGGACAGTACTACTGGAAACACCATATATTTT.

The rearrangement joins TRBV5-1 to TRBJ1-6; no reliable D call. The CDR3 is 14 amino acids. V was trimmed by 4 bases and J by 3 bases, leaving 8 bases between them. Germline V gene sequence: CDR1 SGHRS, CDR2 YFSETQ. CDR3 sequence reads: CASSLDGYNSPLHF. As DNA, the CDR3 is TGCGCCAGCAGCCTGGACGGCTATAATTCACCCCTCCACTTT.

The chain couples TRBV11-2 to TRBJ2-3, with a possible D match to TRBD2 (6 bases). CDR1 is SGHAT, CDR2 FQNNGV, per germline. Trimming stripped 2 bases from V and 4 bases from J, with 10 bases between. CDR3 length equals 14 residues. CDR3 DNA: TGTGCCAGCAGCTTAAGGCCTAGCGCAGATACGCAGTATTTT. Its protein product is CASSLRPSADTQYF.

This chain uses TRBV7-9 with TRBJ2-3, with 14 positions matching TRBD2. The CDR3 loop spans 15 amino acids. V dropped 8 bases and J dropped 6; count of bases not matched to a gene: 7. The germline V gene encodes CDR1 SEHNR and CDR2 FQNEAQ (reference sequence). CDR3 in DNA: TGTGCCAGCGAGACTAGCGGGGGGGCCGCGGATACGCAGTATTTT. This codes for CASETSGGAADTQYF.

The chain couples TRBV7-9 to TRBJ2-3, with 12 nucleotides matching TRBD2. The CDR3 is 17 residues long. From germline, CDR1 is SEHNR and CDR2 FQNEAQ (reference sequence). V shed 2 bases, J shed 5 bases, and the junction held 8 bases outside the gene matches. As DNA, the CDR3 is TGTGCCAGCAGCTTATGGGCTAGCGGGGGGGCCGGAGATACGCAGTATTTT. The encoded protein is CASSLWASGGAGDTQYF. Full variable domain (rest looked up from reference TRBV7-9 and TRBJ2-3): DTGVSQNPRHKITKRGQNVTFRCDPISEHNRLYWYRQTLGQGPEFLTYFQNEAQLEKSRLLSDRFSAERPKGSFSTLEIQRTEQGDSAMYLCASSLWASGGAGDTQYFGPGTRLTVL.

This chain uses TRBV6-4 with TRBJ1-2, with 7 nucleotides matching TRBD1. Looked up from germline, CDR1 is MRHNA and CDR2 is SNTAGT. V was clipped by 0 bases and J by 8 bases; unmatched bases: 6. The length of the CDR3 is 14 residues. The CDR3: CASSDSPYRGGYTF. In DNA form, the CDR3 reads TGTGCCAGCAGTGACTCGCCGTACAGGGGAGGCTACACCTTC.

The chain has TRBV5-1 and TRBJ1-2, with TRBD1 identical over 12 bases. Germline loops: CDR1 SGHRS, CDR2 YFSETQ. CDR3 length: 13 amino acids. J lost 8 bases, V lost 4 bases, and 3 bases had no gene match. The CDR3: CASSPGTGGGYTF. CDR3 coding DNA: TGCGCCAGCAGCCCGGGGACAGGGGGCGGCTACACCTTC.

The rearrangement joins TRBV12-5 to TRBJ2-7, with D hard to call. Germline V gene sequence: CDR1 LGHNT, CDR2 FRNRAP. The CDR3 is 13 residues long. Trimming stripped 6 bases from V and 2 bases from J, with 11 bases between. CDR3 sequence: CASGSGLTYEQYF. The DNA of the CDR3 is TGTGCTAGTGGCTCAGGTCTAACCTACGAGCAGTACTTC.

The V gene is TRBV29-1, the J gene TRBJ2-3, with 8 bases lining up with TRBD2. V lost 1 base, J lost 1 base, and 10 bases stayed unmatched. The CDR3 contains 17 residues. Germline assignment: CDR1 SQVTM and CDR2 ANQGSEA. CDR3 in DNA: TGCAGCGTTGAAGGCCTAATTCAAGCGGGGGGCACAGATACGCAGTATTTT. Translated, it gives CSVEGLIQAGGTDTQYF.

The chain combines TRBV30 with TRBJ2-3; 12 bases match TRBD2. This CDR3 has 12 residues. The germline CDR1 and CDR2 sequences are GTSNPN and SVGIG (reference sequence). V was pared by 5 bases and J by 7 bases, with 1 base of the junction left unmatched. The DNA for the CDR3 is TGTGCCTGGGGACTAGCGGGAAATACGCAGTATTTT. As protein: CAWGLAGNTQYF.

The V and J genes are TRBV10-1 and TRBJ2-1; the match to TRBD1 covers 12 bases. The V and J ends lost 9 bases and 7 bases, in that order; junction bases with no gene match: 10. The CDR3 extends over 15 amino acids. CDR1 is WNHNN, CDR2 SYGVQD, per germline (reference sequence). The CDR3 reads CASISGQGAKNEQFF. CDR3 in DNA: TGCGCCAGTATCTCGGGACAGGGGGCGAAAAATGAGCAGTTCTTC.

The chain joins TRBV5-6 to TRBJ1-4; 7 positions agree with TRBD1. V lost 5 bases, J lost 8 bases, and 9 bases stayed unmatched. The V gene's germline CDR1 is SGHDT and CDR2 YYEEEE. This CDR3 is built from 14 residues. The CDR3 DNA follows: TGTGCCAGCAGTTTTAAGGGGGCTGGGGAAAAACTGTTTTTT. It codes for CASSFKGAGEKLFF.

The V and J genes are TRBV5-1 and TRBJ1-1; TRBD1 aligns across 9 bases. The ends lost 1 base at V and 2 bases at J; junction bases unmatched: 6. The germline CDR1 and CDR2 sequences are SGHRS and YFSETQ. The CDR3 loop spans 16 amino acids. The CDR3 reads CASSLRSDRGNTEAFF. The CDR3 DNA reads TGCGCCAGCAGCTTGAGATCGGACAGGGGCAACACTGAAGCTTTCTTT.

The J gene is TRBJ1-1, the V gene TRBV7-9; maybe TRBD1 (6 bases). The germline V and J ends were trimmed by 1 base and 10 bases, with 16 bases remaining between them. CDR3 size: 14 residues. From germline, CDR1 is SEHNR and CDR2 FQNEAQ (reference sequence). CDR3: CASSLELVGGAAFF. The CDR3 nucleotides are TGTGCCAGCAGCTTAGAGCTTGTTGGGGGGGCAGCTTTCTTT.

The rearrangement joins TRBV2 to TRBJ2-7, with D uncertain. CDR1 and CDR2 from the germline V gene are SNHLY and FYNNEI. The ends were cut back, 1 base at V and 5 bases at J, with 3 bases in the middle. CDR3 size: 11 residues. CDR3 amino acids: CASSEVNEQYF. The CDR3 coding sequence is TGTGCCAGCAGTGAAGTAAACGAGCAGTACTTC.

V and J are TRBV27 and TRBJ2-5, with 8 bases lining up with TRBD1. After removal of 6 bases from V and 4 bases from J, the junction contained 7 bases not matched to a gene. Germline CDR1 reads MNHEY; CDR2 reads SMNVEV (reference sequence). CDR3 length equals 14 residues. The CDR3 region is CASRQTGAGETQYF. Here the CDR3 DNA reads TGTGCCAGCAGGCAGACAGGGGCGGGAGAGACCCAGTACTTC.

As DNA, the CDR3 is TGTGCCTGGACGCCAGGGACCTACGAGCAGTACTTC. The encoded protein is CAWTPGTYEQYF. V and J are TRBV30 and TRBJ2-7; perhaps TRBD1 as D (5 bases). The germline V and J ends were trimmed by 4 bases and 2 bases, with 9 bases remaining between them. Germline V lookup: CDR1 GTSNPN, CDR2 SVGIG (reference sequence). The CDR3 length is 12 residues.

V and J are TRBV6-5 and TRBJ1-4; 10 nucleotides agree with TRBD1. Germline V lookup: CDR1 MNHEY, CDR2 SVGAGI. V was clipped by 10 bases and J by 0 bases; unmatched bases: 2. CDR3 length: 14 residues. The CDR3 region has the DNA TGTGCCATCGGACAGGGGGCAACTAATGAAAAACTGTTTTTT. Residues: CAIGQGATNEKLFF.

This rearrangement joins TRBV7-2 to TRBJ2-4; D gene ambiguous. Per the germline V gene, CDR1 is SGHTA and CDR2 is FQGNSA. This CDR3 spans 14 amino acids. Trimming cost V 5 bases and J 5 bases, with 13 bases left between them. CDR3 nucleotide sequence: TGTGCCAGCAGCCCGATGAGAACCCAAAACATTCAGTACTTC. It translates to CASSPMRTQNIQYF.

This sequence joins TRBV7-2 and TRBJ2-7; D is unclear. Germline V gives CDR1 SGHTA, CDR2 FQGNSA. The V end lost 5 bases, the J end lost 0 bases, and 23 bases lay between the germline ends. CDR3 size: 18 residues. The chain's CDR3 is CASSAPAELETRSYEQYF. The CDR3 coding sequence is TGTGCCAGCAGCGCCCCTGCGGAACTCGAAACACGCTCCTACGAGCAGTACTTC. Drawing the rest from reference TRBV7-2 and TRBJ2-7, the complete variable domain is GAGVSQSPSNKVTEKGKDVELRCDPISGHTALYWYRQSLGQGLEFLIYFQGNSAPDKSGLPSDRFSAERTGGSVSTLTIQRTQQEDSAVYLCASSAPAELETRSYEQYFGPGTRLTVT.

The gene calls are TRBV6-1 and TRBJ1-2; D possibly corresponds to TRBD1 (6 bases). The CDR3 has 16 residues. V was trimmed by 3 bases and J by 2 bases, leaving 16 bases between them. CDR1 is MNHNS and CDR2 is SASEGT in the germline V gene. The CDR3 protein is CASSDRGLPTNYGYTF. The CDR3 DNA is TGTGCCAGCAGTGACAGGGGCCTACCTACCAACTATGGCTACACCTTC.

The chain has TRBV2 and TRBJ2-1; 10 nucleotides align to TRBD2. Germline trimming cut 4 bases from V and 12 bases from J; bases unmatched to any gene: 9. Germline V gene data show CDR1 as SNHLY and CDR2 as FYNNEI. This CDR3 region has 14 residues. The CDR3 region is CASSVNSGGHGQFF. The CDR3, as DNA: TGTGCCAGCAGTGTTAATAGCGGGGGGCACGGGCAGTTCTTC.

The chain couples TRBV6-5 to TRBJ2-7; a weak D match, TRBD2 (6 bases). V was clipped by 0 bases and J by 1 base, with 10 bases between them. The CDR3 consists of 15 residues. Germline V gives CDR1 MNHEY, CDR2 SVGAGI. This chain's CDR3 is CASSYSRDLSYEQYF. In nucleotides, the CDR3 is TGTGCCAGCAGTTACTCCCGGGACTTGTCCTACGAGCAGTACTTC.